This T cell receptor (beta chain) was sequenced in a study of PD-1 blockade in mismatch repair-deficient tumors. Profiled with immunoSEQ multiplex PCR; TCRdb holds only in-frame clones, not every one. The sample has tens of thousands of clones, roughly 80% seen once. Study-wide findings and caveats: After pembrolizumab, tumor-resident clones rose rapidly, then generally contracted before radiologic responses.

V lost 5 bases and J lost 5, with 4 bases in between. Germline V CDR1 and CDR2: LNHDA, SQIVND (reference sequence). The CDR3 contains 10 residues. This clone has a handful of counts. Its antigen remains unknown. V and J are TRBV19 and TRBJ2-7, with D unclear. The source material was peripheral blood, sampled 44 weeks after starting pembrolizumab. This clonotype was obtained from an adult with mismatch repair-deficient cancer. The CDR3 nucleotides read TGTGCCAGTAGTTCCCACGAGCAGTACTTC. This translates into CASSSHEQYF.